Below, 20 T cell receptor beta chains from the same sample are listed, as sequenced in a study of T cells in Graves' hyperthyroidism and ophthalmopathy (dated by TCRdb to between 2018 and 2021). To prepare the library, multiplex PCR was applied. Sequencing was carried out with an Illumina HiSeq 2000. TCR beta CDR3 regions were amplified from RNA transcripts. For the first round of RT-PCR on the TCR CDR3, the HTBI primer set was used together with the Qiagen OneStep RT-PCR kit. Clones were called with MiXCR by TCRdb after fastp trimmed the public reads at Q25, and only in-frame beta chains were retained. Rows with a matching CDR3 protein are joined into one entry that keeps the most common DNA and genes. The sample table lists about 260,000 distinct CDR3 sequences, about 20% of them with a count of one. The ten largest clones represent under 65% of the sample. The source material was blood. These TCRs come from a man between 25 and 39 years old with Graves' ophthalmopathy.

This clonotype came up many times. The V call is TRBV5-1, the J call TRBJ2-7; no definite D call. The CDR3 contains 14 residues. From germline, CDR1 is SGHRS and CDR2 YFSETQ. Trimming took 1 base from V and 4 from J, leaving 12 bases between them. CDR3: CASSLSNPEYEQYF. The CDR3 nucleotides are TGCGCCAGCAGCTTGTCGAACCCGGAATACGAGCAGTACTTC.

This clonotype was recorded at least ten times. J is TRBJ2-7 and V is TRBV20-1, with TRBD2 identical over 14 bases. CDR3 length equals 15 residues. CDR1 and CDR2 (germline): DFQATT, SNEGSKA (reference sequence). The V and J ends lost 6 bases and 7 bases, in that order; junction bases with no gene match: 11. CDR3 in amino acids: CSARTSGRSRGEQYF. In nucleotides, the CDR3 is TGCAGTGCGCGGACTAGCGGGAGGTCCAGGGGGGAGCAGTACTTC.

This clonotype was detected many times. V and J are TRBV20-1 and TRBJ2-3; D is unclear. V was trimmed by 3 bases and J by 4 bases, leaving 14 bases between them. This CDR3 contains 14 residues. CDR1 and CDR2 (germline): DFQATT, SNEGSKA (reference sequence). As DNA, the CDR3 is TGCAGTGCTAGCAGCTCACGAGGTGCAGATACGCAGTATTTT. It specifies CSASSSRGADTQYF.

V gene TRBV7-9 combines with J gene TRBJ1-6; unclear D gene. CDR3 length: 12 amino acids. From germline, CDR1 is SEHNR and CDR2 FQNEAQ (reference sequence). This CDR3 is CEEGPFNSPLHF. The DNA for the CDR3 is TGTGAAGAAGGGCCTTTCAATTCACCCCTCCACTTT.

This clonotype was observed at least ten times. CDR3 sequence reads: CASGSGQGNQPQHF. The CDR3 bases are TGTGCTAGTGGTTCGGGACAGGGCAATCAGCCCCAGCATTTT. The V and J genes are TRBV12-5 and TRBJ1-5, with 8 positions matching TRBD1. CDR3 length equals 14 residues. V trimming: 4 bases; J trimming: 2 bases; junction bases outside the gene matches: 1. Germline CDR1 and CDR2: LGHNT and FRNRAP.

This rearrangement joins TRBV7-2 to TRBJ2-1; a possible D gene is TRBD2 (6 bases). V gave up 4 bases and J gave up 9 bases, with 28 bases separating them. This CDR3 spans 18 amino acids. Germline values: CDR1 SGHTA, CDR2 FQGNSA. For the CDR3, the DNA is TGTGCCAGCAGCTCACCGGGGTGGGGGACTTTCGTCCTTAGTGAGCAGTTCTTC. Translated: CASSSPGWGTFVLSEQFF.

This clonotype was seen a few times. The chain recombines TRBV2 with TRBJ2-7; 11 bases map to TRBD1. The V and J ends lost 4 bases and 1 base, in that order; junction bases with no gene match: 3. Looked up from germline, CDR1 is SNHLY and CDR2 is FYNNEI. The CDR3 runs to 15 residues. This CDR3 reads CASSGTGGLSYEQYF. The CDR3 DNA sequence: TGTGCCAGCAGTGGGACAGGGGGCTTGTCCTACGAGCAGTACTTC.

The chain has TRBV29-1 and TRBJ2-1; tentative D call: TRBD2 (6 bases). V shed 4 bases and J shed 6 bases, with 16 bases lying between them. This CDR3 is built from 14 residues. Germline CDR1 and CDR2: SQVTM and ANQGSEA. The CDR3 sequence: CSVAGTEIRNEQFF. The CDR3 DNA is TGCAGCGTTGCAGGGACTGAAATCCGCAATGAGCAGTTCTTC.

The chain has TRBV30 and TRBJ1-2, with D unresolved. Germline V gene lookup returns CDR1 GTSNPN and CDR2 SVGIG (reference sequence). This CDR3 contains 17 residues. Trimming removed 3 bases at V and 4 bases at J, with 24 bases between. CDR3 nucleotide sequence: TGTGCCTGGAGAAACACATGGAGGACCTCTTTGGGCTATGGCTACACCTTC. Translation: CAWRNTWRTSLGYGYTF.

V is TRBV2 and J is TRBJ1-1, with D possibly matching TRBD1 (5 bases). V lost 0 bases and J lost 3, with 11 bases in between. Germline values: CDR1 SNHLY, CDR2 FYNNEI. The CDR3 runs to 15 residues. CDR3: CASSEAPTVHTEAFF. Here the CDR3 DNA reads TGTGCCAGCAGTGAAGCCCCGACAGTGCACACTGAAGCTTTCTTT.

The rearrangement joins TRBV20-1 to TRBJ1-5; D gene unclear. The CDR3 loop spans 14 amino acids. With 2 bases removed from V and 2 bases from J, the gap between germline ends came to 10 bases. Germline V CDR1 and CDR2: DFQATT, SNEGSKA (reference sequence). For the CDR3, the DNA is TGCAGTGCTAGAAGGGAGTGGGGCAATCAGCCCCAGCATTTT. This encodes CSARREWGNQPQHF.

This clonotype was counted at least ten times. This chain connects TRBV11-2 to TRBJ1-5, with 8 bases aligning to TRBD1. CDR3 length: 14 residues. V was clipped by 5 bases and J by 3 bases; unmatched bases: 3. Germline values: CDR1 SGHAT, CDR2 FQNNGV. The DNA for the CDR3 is TGTGCCAGCAGCCCGGGACAGGCCAATCAGCCCCAGCATTTT. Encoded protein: CASSPGQANQPQHF.

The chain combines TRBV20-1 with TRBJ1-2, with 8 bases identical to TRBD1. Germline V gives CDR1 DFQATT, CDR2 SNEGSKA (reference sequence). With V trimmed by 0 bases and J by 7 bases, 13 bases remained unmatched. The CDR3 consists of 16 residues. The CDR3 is CSARDWGPGQDLGYTF. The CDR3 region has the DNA TGCAGTGCTAGAGACTGGGGGCCGGGACAGGATCTTGGCTACACCTTC.

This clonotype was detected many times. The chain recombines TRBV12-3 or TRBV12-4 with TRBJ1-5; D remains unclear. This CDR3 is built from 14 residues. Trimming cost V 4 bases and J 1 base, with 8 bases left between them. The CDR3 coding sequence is TGTGCCAGCAGTTCCGTTTCAAGCAATCAGCCCCAGCATTTT. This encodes CASSSVSSNQPQHF.

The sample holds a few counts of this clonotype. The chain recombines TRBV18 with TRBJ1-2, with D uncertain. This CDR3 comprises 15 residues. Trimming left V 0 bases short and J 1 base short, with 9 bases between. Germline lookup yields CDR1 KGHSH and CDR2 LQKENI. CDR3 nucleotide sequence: TGTGCCAGCTCACCACCGGAGACCTTTAACTATGGCTACACCTTC. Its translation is CASSPPETFNYGYTF.

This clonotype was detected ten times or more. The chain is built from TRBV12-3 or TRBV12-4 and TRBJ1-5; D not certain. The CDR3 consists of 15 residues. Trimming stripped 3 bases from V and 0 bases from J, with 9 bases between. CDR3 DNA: TGTGCCAGCAGTTTCTGGGAAAATAGCAATCAGCCCCAGCATTTT. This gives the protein CASSFWENSNQPQHF.

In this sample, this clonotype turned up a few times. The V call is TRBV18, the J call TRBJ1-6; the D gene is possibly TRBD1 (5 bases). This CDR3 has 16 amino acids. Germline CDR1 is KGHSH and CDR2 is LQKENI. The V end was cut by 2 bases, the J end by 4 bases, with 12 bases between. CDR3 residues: CASSPTPDRYNSPLHF. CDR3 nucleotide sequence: TGTGCCAGCTCACCAACCCCCGACAGATATAATTCACCCCTCCACTTT.

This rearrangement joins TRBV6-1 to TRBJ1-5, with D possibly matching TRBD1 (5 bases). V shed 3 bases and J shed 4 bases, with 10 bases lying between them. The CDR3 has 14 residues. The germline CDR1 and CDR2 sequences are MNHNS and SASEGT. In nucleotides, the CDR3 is TGTGCCAGCAGTGATTGGGGGGGGAATCAGCCCCAGCATTTT. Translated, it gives CASSDWGGNQPQHF.

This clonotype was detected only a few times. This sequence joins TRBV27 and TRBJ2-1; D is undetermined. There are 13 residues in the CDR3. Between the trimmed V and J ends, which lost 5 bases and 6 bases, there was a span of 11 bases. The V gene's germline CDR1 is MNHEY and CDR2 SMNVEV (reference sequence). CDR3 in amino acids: CASSPKPSNEQFF. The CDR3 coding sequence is TGTGCCAGCAGTCCCAAGCCTAGCAATGAGCAGTTCTTC.

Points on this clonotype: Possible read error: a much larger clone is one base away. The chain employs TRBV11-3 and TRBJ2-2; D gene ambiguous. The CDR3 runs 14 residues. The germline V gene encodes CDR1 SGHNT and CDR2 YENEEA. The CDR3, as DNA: TGTGCCAGCAACTTATTGACGAACACCGGGGAGCTGTTTTTT. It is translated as CASNLLTNTGELFF.